This T cell receptor (beta chain) is drawn from a study of human T cells and chemical hapten exposure. The ends were cut back, 5 bases at V and 10 bases at J, with 14 bases in the middle. CDR3 length equals 12 residues. Looked up from germline, CDR1 is MDHEN and CDR2 is SYDVKM. Time point in this sample: healthy volunteer bleed at 2 weeks. Extraction yielded total RNA from whole blood (unfractionated). Within the library, unique molecular identifiers were attached to each individual cDNA molecule. TCRdb independently ran MiXCR on the RACE reads; one entry per CDR3 protein. Here the sample spans 130,000 or so distinct CDR3 sequences, approximately 9.5% being singletons.

The sequence came from a male donor in good health. Some clones in this sample may be carry-over from other donors' samples. Sequenced: whole blood. The chain recombines TRBV28 with TRBJ1-1; unclear D gene. The CDR3 bases are TGTGCCAGCAGTCAGGACGGGCTCCGAGCTTTCTTT. Protein sequence: CASSQDGLRAFF.